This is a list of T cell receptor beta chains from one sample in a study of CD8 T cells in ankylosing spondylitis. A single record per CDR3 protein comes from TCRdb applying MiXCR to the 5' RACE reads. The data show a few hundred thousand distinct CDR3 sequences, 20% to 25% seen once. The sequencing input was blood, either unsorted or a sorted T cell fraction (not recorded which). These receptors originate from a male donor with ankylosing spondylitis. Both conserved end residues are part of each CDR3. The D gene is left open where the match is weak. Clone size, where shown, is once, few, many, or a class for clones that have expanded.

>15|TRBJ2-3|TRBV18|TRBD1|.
CASSPRQGVTDTQYF
TGTGCCAGCTCACCCCGACAGGGGGTCACAGATACGCAGTATTTT
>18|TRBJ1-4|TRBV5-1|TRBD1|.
CASSLEGQGSPEGEKLFF
TGCGCCAGCAGCTTGGAGGGACAGGGGAGTCCGGAAGGTGAAAAACTGTTTTTT
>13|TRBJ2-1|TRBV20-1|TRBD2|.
CSARVLAGDEQFF
TGCAGTGCTAGAGTGCTAGCGGGAGATGAGCAGTTCTTC
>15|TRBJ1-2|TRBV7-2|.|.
CASSLVQGANYGYTF
TGTGCCAGCAGCTTAGTGCAGGGAGCTAACTATGGCTACACCTTC
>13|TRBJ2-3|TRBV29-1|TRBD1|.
CSVRDRSTDTQYF
TGCAGCGTCCGGGACAGAAGCACAGATACGCAGTATTTT
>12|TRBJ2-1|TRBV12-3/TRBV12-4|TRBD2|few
CASRYLAGEQFF
TGTGCCAGCAGATACTTAGCGGGTGAGCAGTTCTTC
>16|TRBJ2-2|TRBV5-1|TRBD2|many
CASSRDPGGPTGELFF
TGCGCCAGCAGCCGGGACCCGGGAGGGCCCACCGGGGAGCTGTTTTTT
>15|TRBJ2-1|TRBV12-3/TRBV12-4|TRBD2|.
CASSSQGSGGGEQFF
TGTGCCAGCAGTTCCCAGGGTAGCGGGGGGGGTGAGCAGTTCTTC
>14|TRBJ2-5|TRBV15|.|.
CATSRDGQGETQYF
TGTGCCACCAGCAGAGACGGGCAGGGGGAGACCCAGTACTTC
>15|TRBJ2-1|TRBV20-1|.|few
CSAKGRVPFNNEQFF
TGCAGTGCTAAAGGCCGGGTCCCATTCAACAATGAGCAGTTCTTC
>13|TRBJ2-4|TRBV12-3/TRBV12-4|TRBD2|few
CASSLGRGNIQYF
TGTGCCAGCAGTTTGGGGAGGGGAAACATTCAGTACTTC
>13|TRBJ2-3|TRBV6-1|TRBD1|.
CASRRGPSDTQYF
TGTGCCAGCAGGAGGGGGCCCTCAGATACGCAGTATTTT
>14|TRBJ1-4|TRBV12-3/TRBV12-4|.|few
CASSLEGLGEKLFF
TGTGCCAGCAGTTTAGAAGGGCTGGGTGAAAAACTGTTTTTT
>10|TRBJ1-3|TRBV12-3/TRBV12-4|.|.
CASSRNTIYF
TGTGCCAGCTCGCGGAACACCATATATTTT
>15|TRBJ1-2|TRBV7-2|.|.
CASSYYVAGNYGYTF
TGTGCCAGCAGCTATTATGTGGCTGGCAACTATGGCTACACCTTC
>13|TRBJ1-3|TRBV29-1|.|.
CSVGGNAGNTIYF
TGCAGCGTTGGGGGGAATGCTGGAAACACCATATATTTT